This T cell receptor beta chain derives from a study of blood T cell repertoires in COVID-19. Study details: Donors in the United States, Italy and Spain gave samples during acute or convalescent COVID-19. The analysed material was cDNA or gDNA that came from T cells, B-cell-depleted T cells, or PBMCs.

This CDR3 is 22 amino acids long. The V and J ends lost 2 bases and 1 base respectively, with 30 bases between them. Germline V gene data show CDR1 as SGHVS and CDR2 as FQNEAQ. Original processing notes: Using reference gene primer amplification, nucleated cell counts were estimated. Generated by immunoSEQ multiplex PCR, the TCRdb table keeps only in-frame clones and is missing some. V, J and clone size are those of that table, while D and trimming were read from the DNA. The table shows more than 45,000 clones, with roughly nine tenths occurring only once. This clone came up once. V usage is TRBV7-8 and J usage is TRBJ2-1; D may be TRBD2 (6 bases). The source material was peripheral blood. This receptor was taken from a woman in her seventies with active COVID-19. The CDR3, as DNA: TGTGCCAGCAGCTTATTCTTGAGGAGCGGGCGTCCCGACCCGAAGTCCTACAATGAGCAGTTCTTC. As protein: CASSLFLRSGRPDPKSYNEQFF.